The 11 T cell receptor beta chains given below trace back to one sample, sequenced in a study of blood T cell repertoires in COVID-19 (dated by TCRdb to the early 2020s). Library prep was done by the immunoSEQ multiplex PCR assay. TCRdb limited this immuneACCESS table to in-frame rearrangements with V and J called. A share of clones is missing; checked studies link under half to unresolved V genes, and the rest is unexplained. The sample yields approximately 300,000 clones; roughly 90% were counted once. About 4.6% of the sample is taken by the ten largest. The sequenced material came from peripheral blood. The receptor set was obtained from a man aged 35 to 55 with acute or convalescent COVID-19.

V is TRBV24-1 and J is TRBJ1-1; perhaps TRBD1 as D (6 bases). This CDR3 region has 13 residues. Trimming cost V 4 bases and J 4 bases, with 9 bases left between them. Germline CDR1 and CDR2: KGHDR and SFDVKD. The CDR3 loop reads CATSEQGATEAFF. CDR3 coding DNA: TGTGCCACCAGTGAACAGGGAGCCACTGAAGCTTTCTTT.

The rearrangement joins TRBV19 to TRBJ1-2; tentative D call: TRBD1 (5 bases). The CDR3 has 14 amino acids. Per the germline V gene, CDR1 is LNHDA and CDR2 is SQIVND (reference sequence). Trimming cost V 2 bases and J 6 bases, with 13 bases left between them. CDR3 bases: TGTGCCAGTAGTATAACAGGTATCCGGGATGGCTACACCTTC. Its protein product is CASSITGIRDGYTF. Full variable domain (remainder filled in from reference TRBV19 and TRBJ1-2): DGGITQSPKYLFRKEGQNVTLSCEQNLNHDAMYWYRQDPGQGLRLIYYSQIVNDFQKGDIAEGYSVSREKKESFPLTVTSAQKNPTAFYLCASSITGIRDGYTFGSGTRLTVV.

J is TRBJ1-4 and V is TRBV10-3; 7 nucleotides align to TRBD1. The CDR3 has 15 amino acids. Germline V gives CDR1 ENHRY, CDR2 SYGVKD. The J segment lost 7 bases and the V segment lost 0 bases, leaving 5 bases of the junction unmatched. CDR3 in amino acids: CAISESGTAGEKLFF. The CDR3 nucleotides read TGTGCCATCAGTGAGTCAGGGACAGCGGGTGAAAAACTGTTTTTT.

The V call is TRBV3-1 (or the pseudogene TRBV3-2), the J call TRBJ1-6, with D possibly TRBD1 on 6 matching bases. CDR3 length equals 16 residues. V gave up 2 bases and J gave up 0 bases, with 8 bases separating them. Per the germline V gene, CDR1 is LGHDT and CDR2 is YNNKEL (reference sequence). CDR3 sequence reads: CASSQQGSSYNSPLHF. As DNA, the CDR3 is TGTGCCAGCAGCCAACAGGGGAGCTCCTATAATTCACCCCTCCACTTT.

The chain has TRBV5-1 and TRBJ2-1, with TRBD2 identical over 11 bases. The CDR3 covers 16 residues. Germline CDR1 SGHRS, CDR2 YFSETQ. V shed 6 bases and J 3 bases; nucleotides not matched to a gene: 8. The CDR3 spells CASTKLAGALYNEQFF. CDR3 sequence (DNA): TGCGCCAGCACCAAACTAGCGGGGGCCCTCTACAATGAGCAGTTCTTC.

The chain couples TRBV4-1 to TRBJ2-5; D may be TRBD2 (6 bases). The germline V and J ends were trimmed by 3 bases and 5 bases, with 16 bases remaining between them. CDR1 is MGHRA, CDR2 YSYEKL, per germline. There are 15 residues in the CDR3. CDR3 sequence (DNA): TGCGCCAGCAGCCAGCGGGATATTAACCCTGAGACCCAGTACTTC. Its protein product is CASSQRDINPETQYF.

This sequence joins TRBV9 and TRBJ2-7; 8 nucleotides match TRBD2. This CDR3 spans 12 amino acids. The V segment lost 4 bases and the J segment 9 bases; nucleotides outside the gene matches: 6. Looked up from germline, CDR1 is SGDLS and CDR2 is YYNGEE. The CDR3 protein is CASSPNSGVQYF. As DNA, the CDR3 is TGTGCCAGCAGCCCTAATAGCGGGGTGCAGTACTTC.

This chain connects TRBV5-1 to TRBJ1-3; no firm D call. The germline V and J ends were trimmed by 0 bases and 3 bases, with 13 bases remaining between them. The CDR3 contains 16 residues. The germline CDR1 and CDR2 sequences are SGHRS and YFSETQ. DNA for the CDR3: TGCGCCAGCAGCTTGGGCGTCCCTGAGGGTGGAAACACCATATATTTT. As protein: CASSLGVPEGGNTIYF.

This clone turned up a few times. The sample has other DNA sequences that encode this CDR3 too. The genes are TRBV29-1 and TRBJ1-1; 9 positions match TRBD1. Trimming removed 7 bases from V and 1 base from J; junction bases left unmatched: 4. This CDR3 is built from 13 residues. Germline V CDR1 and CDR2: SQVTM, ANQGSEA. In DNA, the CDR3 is TGCAGCGCTGGGGACAGGGCGAACACTGAAGCTTTCTTT. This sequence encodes CSAGDRANTEAFF.

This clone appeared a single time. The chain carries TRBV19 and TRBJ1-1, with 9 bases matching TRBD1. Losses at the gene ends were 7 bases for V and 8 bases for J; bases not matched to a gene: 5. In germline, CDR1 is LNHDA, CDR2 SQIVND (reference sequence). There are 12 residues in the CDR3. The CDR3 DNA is TGTGCCAGTACCCGGGACAGGGTCGAAGCTTTCTTT. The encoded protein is CASTRDRVEAFF.

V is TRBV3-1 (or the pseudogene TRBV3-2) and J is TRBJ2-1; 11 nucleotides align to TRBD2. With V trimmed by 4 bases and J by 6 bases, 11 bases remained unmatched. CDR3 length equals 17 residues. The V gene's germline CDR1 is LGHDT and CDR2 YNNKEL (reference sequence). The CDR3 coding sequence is TGTGCCAGCAGCCCTTCCCAAACTAGCGGGGGAGGCAATGAGCAGTTCTTC. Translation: CASSPSQTSGGGNEQFF.